This is a list of T cell receptor beta chains from one sample in a study of blood T cell repertoires in COVID-19. The assay was immunoSEQ multiplex PCR, and TCRdb's table has in-frame clones only and misses some. The sample records over 30,000 clones, around 87% being singletons. Sequenced: peripheral blood. These receptors originate from a man older than 75 with active COVID-19. Each CDR3 is given with its conserved first and last residue. A D gene is named only where the DNA matches it firmly. Only some rows state a clone size, as once, few, many or a class for expanded clones.

j_gene	d_gene	abundance	v_gene	CDR3aa	CDR3nt
TRBJ2-7	TRBD2	NA	TRBV20-1	CSASASGRYEQYF	TGCAGTGCTAGTGCTAGCGGCCGCTACGAGCAGTACTTC
TRBJ2-1	TRBD1	NA	TRBV18	CASSPTGQGLPYNEQFF	TGTGCCAGCTCACCAACAGGACAGGGGTTACCCTACAATGAGCAGTTCTTC
TRBJ1-2	NA	NA	TRBV28	CASHPGSRGYGYTF	TGTGCCAGCCATCCCGGAAGTAGGGGCTATGGCTACACCTTC
TRBJ2-3	NA	once	TRBV5-1	CASSSWGVGTDTQYF	TGCGCCAGCAGTTCCTGGGGAGTAGGCACAGATACGCAGTATTTT
TRBJ1-2	NA	NA	TRBV27	CASSSLRRSVNYGYTF	TGTGCCAGCAGTTCCTTACGGCGGAGCGTCAACTATGGCTACACCTTC
TRBJ2-2	NA	NA	TRBV21-1	CASSKRLGTSGSANTGELFF	TGTGCCAGCAGCAAACGGCTAGGGACTAGCGGGAGCGCGAACACCGGGGAGCTGTTTTTT
TRBJ2-5	TRBD2	NA	TRBV19	CASSRRLAGEGETQYF	TGTGCCAGTAGTAGAAGACTAGCGGGAGAGGGGGAGACCCAGTACTTC
TRBJ2-3	TRBD1	NA	TRBV10-3	CAIRKGQGGNTDTQYF	TGTGCCATCAGGAAGGGACAGGGAGGGAACACAGATACGCAGTATTTT
TRBJ2-7	TRBD2	few	TRBV7-2	CASSLAHPGRGGVSLSYEQYF	TGTGCCAGCAGCTTAGCTCACCCGGGGAGGGGCGGCGTTTCGCTCTCCTACGAGCAGTACTTC
TRBJ1-2	NA	NA	TRBV6-2/TRBV6-3	CASSYFPYGYTF	TGTGCCAGCAGTTACTTCCCGTATGGCTACACCTTC
TRBJ2-3	NA	NA	TRBV21-1	CASRHSTGVRVDTQYF	TGTGCCAGCAGGCACTCGACAGGGGTTAGAGTGGATACGCAGTATTTT
TRBJ2-3	TRBD2	NA	TRBV4-3	CASSQRGLADPSTDTQYF	TGCGCCAGCAGCCAGAGGGGACTAGCAGACCCTAGCACAGATACGCAGTATTTT
TRBJ2-7	TRBD2	NA	TRBV3-1/TRBV3-2	CASSQETGTTSYEQYF	TGTGCCAGCAGCCAAGAGACCGGGACTACCTCCTACGAGCAGTACTTC
TRBJ1-2	NA	NA	TRBV3-1/TRBV3-2	CASRDLGDGYTF	TGTGCCAGCAGAGACCTAGGGGATGGCTACACCTTC
TRBJ2-1	TRBD2	NA	TRBV19	CASSPLAGAYNEQFF	TGTGCCAGTAGCCCTCTAGCGGGAGCCTACAATGAGCAGTTCTTC
TRBJ2-5	TRBD2	NA	TRBV27	CASRRDRREAWETQYF	TGTGCCAGCAGAAGAGATAGGCGGGAGGCTTGGGAGACCCAGTACTTC
TRBJ1-6	NA	once	TRBV6-5	CASSLQLSPLHF	TGTGCCAGCAGTTTACAGTTGTCACCCCTCCACTTT
TRBJ1-2	TRBD1	NA	TRBV19	CASRRDREVGGYTF	TGTGCCAGTAGAAGGGACAGGGAGGTTGGTGGCTACACCTTC
TRBJ1-1	NA	NA	TRBV29-1	CSVEVGRAGAFF	TGCAGCGTTGAAGTCGGCAGGGCTGGAGCTTTCTTT
TRBJ2-2	NA	NA	TRBV11-2	CASSFQGELFF	TGTGCCAGCAGCTTCCAAGGGGAGCTGTTTTTT
TRBJ2-5	NA	NA	TRBV4-1	CASSQDEKTQYF	TGCGCCAGCAGCCAAGATGAGAAGACCCAGTACTTC
TRBJ1-1	NA	NA	TRBV9	CASSAQTENTEAFF	TGTGCCAGCAGCGCTCAGACAGAAAACACTGAAGCTTTCTTT
TRBJ1-1	TRBD1	NA	TRBV6-5	CASSYDRAVSEAFF	TGTGCCAGCAGTTATGACAGGGCGGTCTCCGAAGCTTTCTTT
TRBJ1-2	NA	NA	TRBV6-4	CASSEDRGGVSGYTF	TGTGCCAGCAGTGAAGACCGGGGAGGGGTATCTGGCTACACCTTC
TRBJ2-7	NA	NA	TRBV28	CASSLGRGSVVYEQYF	TGTGCCAGCAGTTTAGGACGGGGGTCGGTAGTCTACGAGCAGTACTTC
TRBJ1-2	TRBD1	medium-sized	TRBV3-1/TRBV3-2	CASSQDFSQGGVDGYTF	TGTGCCAGCAGCCAAGATTTCAGCCAGGGGGGAGTGGATGGCTACACCTTC
TRBJ1-6	NA	NA	TRBV2	CASSEAGTYNSPLHF	TGTGCCAGCAGTGAAGCGGGGACATATAATTCACCCCTCCACTTT
TRBJ1-1	NA	NA	TRBV5-4	CASSPRGGDTEAFF	TGTGCCAGCAGCCCCCGGGGTGGTGATACTGAAGCTTTCTTT
TRBJ1-6	TRBD1	NA	TRBV10-3	CAISESGDRQTPLHF	TGTGCCATCAGTGAGTCAGGGGACAGGCAGACACCCCTCCACTTT
TRBJ2-2	NA	NA	TRBV6-2/TRBV6-3	CASSLPSHTGELFF	TGTGCCAGCAGTCTCCCTAGCCACACCGGGGAGCTGTTTTTT
TRBJ1-1	TRBD1	NA	TRBV30	CAWTWTGMNTEAFF	TGTGCCTGGACCTGGACAGGAATGAACACTGAAGCTTTCTTT
TRBJ1-5	TRBD1	NA	TRBV5-5	CASSFGQVTNQPQHF	TGTGCCAGCAGTTTTGGACAGGTCACCAATCAGCCCCAGCATTTT
TRBJ2-3	NA	NA	TRBV12-3/TRBV12-4	CASSPVRGTQYF	TGTGCCAGCAGCCCCGTCCGAGGTACGCAGTATTTT
TRBJ1-5	TRBD1	NA	TRBV30	CAWSPGTGANQPQHF	TGTGCCTGGAGTCCCGGGACAGGGGCAAATCAGCCCCAGCATTTT
TRBJ1-2	NA	once	TRBV28	CASSSGEYGYTF	TGTGCCAGCAGTTCAGGGGAATATGGCTACACCTTC
TRBJ1-2	NA	few	TRBV7-2	CASSLDRRGGYTF	TGTGCCAGCAGCTTAGACAGACGGGGTGGCTACACCTTC
TRBJ1-5	NA	NA	TRBV28	CASSLPMQGQPQHF	TGTGCCAGCAGTTTACCAATGCAGGGGCAGCCCCAGCATTTT
TRBJ1-3	NA	NA	TRBV9	CASSTQDFSGNTIYF	TGTGCCAGCAGCACACAGGATTTCTCTGGAAACACCATATATTTT
TRBJ2-2	NA	NA	TRBV5-1	CASSLRLRGTGELFF	TGCGCCAGCAGCTTGCGACTAAGAGGTACCGGGGAGCTGTTTTTT
TRBJ1-5	NA	NA	TRBV5-6	CASSLEGRGGNQPQHF	TGTGCCAGCAGCTTGGAGGGCAGGGGTGGCAATCAGCCCCAGCATTTT
TRBJ2-7	NA	NA	TRBV6-5	CATQGTTSYEQYF	TGTGCCACCCAGGGGACGACCTCCTACGAGCAGTACTTC
TRBJ2-2	TRBD1	NA	TRBV5-1	CASGDRNTGELFF	TGCGCCAGCGGGGACAGGAACACCGGGGAGCTGTTTTTT
TRBJ2-7	TRBD1	NA	TRBV7-2	CASRDKTGGYEQYF	TGTGCCAGCAGAGATAAGACAGGGGGCTACGAGCAGTACTTC
TRBJ2-1	TRBD1	NA	TRBV7-2	CASSWDRGLYNEQFF	TGTGCCAGCAGCTGGGACAGGGGGCTCTACAATGAGCAGTTCTTC
TRBJ1-3	TRBD1	NA	TRBV7-2	CASSLDRGDTIYF	TGTGCCAGCAGCTTAGACAGGGGAGACACCATATATTTT